Presented here are 23 T cell receptor beta chains from one specimen sequenced in a study of molecular identifiers for immune sequencing clone quantification. TCRdb re-derived calls from the PCR reads in MiXCR, one entry per CDR3 protein. In the table there are some 650,000 distinct CDR3 sequences, roughly 21% of which are singletons. The sequenced sample consisted of naive CD8+ T cells from blood, with Jurkat cell RNA spiked in. Subset defined: FACS-sorted CD8+CD4-CCR7+CD45RA+ naive T cells. The receptors here all came from a human donor in good health. Some libraries in this study had Jurkat cell RNA spiked in.

This clonotype was seen repeatedly, ten times or more. V is TRBV28 and J is TRBJ1-2; D is ambiguous. The CDR3 contains 15 residues. Germline CDR1 reads MDHEN; CDR2 reads SYDVKM. V was clipped by 1 base and J by 3 bases, with 12 bases between them. In nucleotides, the CDR3 is TGTGCCAGCAGTTTATCCCTAGGGAGTTACTATGGCTACACCTTC. It encodes CASSLSLGSYYGYTF.

This clonotype appeared many times. The chain is built from TRBV2 and TRBJ2-7; D might be TRBD2 (6 bases). Trimming removed 2 bases at V and 4 bases at J, with 18 bases between. Germline V CDR1 and CDR2: SNHLY, FYNNEI. The CDR3 runs 16 residues. The CDR3, as DNA: TGTGCCAGCAGTGAACCCCGCGGGGAGATTGGGTACGAGCAGTACTTC. This gives the protein CASSEPRGEIGYEQYF.

The chain carries TRBV5-3 and TRBJ1-1; D possibly corresponds to TRBD1 (6 bases). TRBV5-3 is an ORF, and what it does is uncertain. Trimming cost V 8 bases and J 5 bases, with 19 bases left between them. This CDR3 region has 14 residues. CDR3: CASSAAGGGTEAFF. Written as DNA, the CDR3 is TGTGCCAGCAGTGCGGCCGGGGGCGGGACTGAAGCTTTCTTT.

This clonotype was observed many times. This chain joins TRBV30 and TRBJ2-7, with 7 bases matching TRBD2. The CDR3 sequence is 12 residues long. Looked up from germline, CDR1 is GTSNPN and CDR2 is SVGIG (reference sequence). The CDR3 sequence: CALTWLAGEQYF. In DNA, the CDR3 is TGTGCTCTCACGTGGTTAGCGGGCGAGCAGTACTTC.

The table lists this clonotype with a few counts. This chain uses TRBV28 with TRBJ1-1; D is ambiguous. This CDR3 comprises 15 residues. Trimming stripped 5 bases from V and 1 base from J, with 14 bases between. Germline lookup yields CDR1 MDHEN and CDR2 SYDVKM. CDR3: CASSRRRSWNTEAFF. CDR3 bases: TGTGCCAGCAGTCGAAGACGGAGTTGGAACACTGAAGCTTTCTTT.

This clonotype was recorded many times. The V and J genes are TRBV11-2 and TRBJ2-3; D unresolved. Trimming took off 1 base at V and 0 bases at J, with 11 bases between the two ends. This CDR3 has 16 amino acids. CDR1 and CDR2 (germline): SGHAT, FQNNGV. The CDR3 spells CASSLGVERSTDTQYF. CDR3 DNA sequence: TGTGCCAGCAGCTTAGGGGTAGAGCGAAGCACAGATACGCAGTATTTT.

About this clonotype itself: A much larger clone lies one base from this, so it may be a read error. This chain links TRBV5-1 with TRBJ2-2; D not certain. Germline-derived CDR1 and CDR2 are SGHRS and YFSETQ. The CDR3 length is 12 residues. Trimming left V 2 bases short and J 6 bases short, with 5 bases between. CDR3: CASSFTAGELFF. The CDR3 DNA is TGCGCCAGCAGCTTTACAGCCGGGGAGCTGTTTTTT.

This clonotype has ten or more counts. V is TRBV27 and J is TRBJ2-7; D is unresolved. Germline CDR1 reads MNHEY; CDR2 reads SMNVEV (reference sequence). Trimming took 2 bases from V and 0 from J, leaving 14 bases between them. The CDR3 has 16 amino acids. The CDR3 reads CASSLRAGMLSYEQYF. The DNA of the CDR3 is TGTGCCAGCAGTTTAAGAGCCGGTATGCTCTCCTACGAGCAGTACTTC.

This clonotype was seen repeatedly, ten times or more. The chain links TRBV7-9 to TRBJ2-5, with D possibly being TRBD1 (7 bases). Germline loops: CDR1 SEHNR, CDR2 FQNEAQ (reference sequence). This CDR3 has 14 residues. The V gene lost 6 bases and the J gene lost 4 bases, with 15 bases spanning the gap. The CDR3 sequence: CASRMEGASETQYF. CDR3 bases: TGTGCCAGCAGGATGGAGGGGGCGTCAGAGACCCAGTACTTC.

Comment on this clonotype: A much more abundant neighbour one base away suggests this may be a read error. V usage is TRBV24-1 and J usage is TRBJ2-2, with D perhaps TRBD1 or TRBD2 (5 bases each). The CDR3 sequence is 14 residues long. Germline V gene sequence: CDR1 KGHDR, CDR2 SFDVKD. The CDR3 reads CVTSDSRAGTELFF. The CDR3 bases are TGTGTCACCAGTGATTCCCGAGCCGGGACGGAGCTGTTTTTT.

This clonotype was counted many times. The rearrangement links TRBV13 to TRBJ2-3; D is undetermined. This CDR3 comprises 16 residues. Germline CDR1 and CDR2: PRHDT and FYEKMQ (reference sequence). Trimming shortened V by 5 bases and J by 6 bases, and 21 bases separated the two germline ends. The CDR3 DNA reads TGTGCCAGCAGCCCGGGCAGCTTCCTATCCTTGGATACGCAGTATTTT. Protein sequence: CASSPGSFLSLDTQYF.

The rearrangement joins TRBV5-5 to TRBJ2-7, with 7 bases lining up with TRBD2. V dropped 0 bases and J dropped 1; count of bases not matched to a gene: 4. The CDR3 is 15 amino acids. Germline CDR1 reads SGHKS; CDR2 reads YYEKEE (reference sequence). CDR3 DNA sequence: TGTGCCAGCAGCTTGGAGAGCGGGGAATCCTACGAGCAGTACTTC. Amino acid sequence: CASSLESGESYEQYF.

This clonotype was seen ten or more times. The gene calls are TRBV29-1 and TRBJ2-3; D possibly corresponds to TRBD2 (6 bases). CDR3 length equals 15 residues. CDR1 and CDR2 from the germline V gene are SQVTM and ANQGSEA. Trimming left V 6 bases short and J 0 bases short, with 16 bases between. CDR3 sequence (DNA): TGCAGCGTGGGGGGACCCGTCGACAGCACAGATACGCAGTATTTT. Translation gives CSVGGPVDSTDTQYF.

The sample holds many counts of this clonotype. J is TRBJ1-5 and V is TRBV27; D possibly corresponds to TRBD1 (5 bases). This CDR3 has 14 amino acids. Germline CDR1 is MNHEY and CDR2 is SMNVEV (reference sequence). Trimming took 6 bases from V and 1 from J, leaving 10 bases between them. CDR3 protein: CASSPDSSNQPQHF. The DNA of the CDR3 is TGTGCCAGCAGCCCTGACAGCAGCAATCAGCCCCAGCATTTT.

This clonotype was picked up many times. This sequence joins TRBV30 and TRBJ2-7; TRBD1 matches 7 bases. The V gene end was trimmed by 0 bases and the J gene end by 2 bases; junction bases not matched to a gene: 7. Germline V lookup: CDR1 GTSNPN, CDR2 SVGIG (reference sequence). The CDR3 is 15 amino acids. The CDR3 is CAWSVRGRGTYEQYF. The DNA for the CDR3 is TGTGCCTGGAGTGTACGTGGCAGGGGGACCTACGAGCAGTACTTC.

This clonotype turned up a few times. The chain couples TRBV4-3 to TRBJ2-7; possibly TRBD2 for D (5 bases). In germline, CDR1 is LGHNA, CDR2 YSLEER. The CDR3 is made up of 14 amino acids. Trimming removed 0 bases from V and 4 bases from J, with 10 bases in between. The CDR3: CASSQEVGVYEQYF. The CDR3 region has the DNA TGCGCCAGCAGCCAAGAGGTCGGGGTATACGAGCAGTACTTC.

Only a few counts were recorded for this clonotype. The V call is TRBV9, the J call TRBJ1-2; TRBD1 is a possible D gene (5 bases). The germline gives CDR1 SGDLS, CDR2 YYNGEE. This CDR3 has 21 amino acids. Trimming stripped 2 bases from V and 2 bases from J, with 31 bases between. This CDR3 is CASSVTPLSGDGGVVNYGYTF. DNA for the CDR3: TGTGCCAGCAGCGTTACCCCACTCTCTGGTGATGGGGGAGTAGTCAACTATGGCTACACCTTC.

This clonotype appeared many times. The V and J genes are TRBV19 and TRBJ1-5, with D hard to call. Trimming removed 4 bases at V and 0 bases at J, with 7 bases between. The CDR3 consists of 14 residues. CDR1 and CDR2 from the germline V gene are LNHDA and SQIVND (reference sequence). The CDR3 sequence is CASSSSLSNQPQHF. CDR3 nucleotides: TGTGCCAGTAGTAGTAGTCTTAGCAATCAGCCCCAGCATTTT.

Turning to this clonotype: A clone one base away is much larger, so this may be a read error. CDR3 amino acids: CASSLLAAKETQYF. As DNA, the CDR3 is TGTGCCAGCAGCTTACTAGCGGCTAAAGAGACCCAGTACTTC. The chain couples TRBV7-9 to TRBJ2-5; 7 bases are shared with TRBD2. This CDR3 spans 14 amino acids. J lost 3 bases, V lost 2 bases, and 3 bases had no gene match. Germline V lookup: CDR1 SEHNR, CDR2 FQNEAQ (reference sequence). The complete variable domain, with remaining parts taken from reference TRBV7-9 and TRBJ2-5, reads DTGVSQNPRHKITKRGQNVTFRCDPISEHNRLYWYRQTLGQGPEFLTYFQNEAQLEKSRLLSDRFSAERPKGSFSTLEIQRTEQGDSAMYLCASSLLAAKETQYFGPGTRLLVL.

The table lists this clonotype with a few counts. The rearrangement uses TRBV12-3 or TRBV12-4 and TRBJ2-7; tentatively, D is TRBD2 (7 bases). V was trimmed by 6 bases and J by 3 bases, leaving 12 bases between them. The CDR3 has 13 residues. Written as DNA, the CDR3 is TGTGCCAGCAGGCCAGGGGAGGGCTACGAGCAGTACTTC. It is translated as CASRPGEGYEQYF.

This clonotype has at least ten counts. DNA for the CDR3: TGTGCCAGCAAAATGACAGACCCCTATGGCTACACCTTC. It specifies CASKMTDPYGYTF. J is TRBJ1-2 and V is TRBV2, with D perhaps matching TRBD1 (5 bases). Trimming pared 7 bases from V and 4 bases from J, leaving 13 bases between. The CDR3 sequence is 13 residues long. From germline, CDR1 is SNHLY and CDR2 FYNNEI.

Regarding this clonotype: One junction end disagrees with the germline gene, perhaps due to a read error. The V call is TRBV28, the J call TRBJ2-3; 9 bases match TRBD1. The V gene's germline CDR1 is MDHEN and CDR2 SYDVKM. This CDR3 is 16 amino acids long. The chain's CDR3 is CASSLFRDRVGDTQSF. In DNA, the CDR3 is TGTGCCAGCAGTTTATTTCGGGACAGGGTGGGGGATACGCAGTCTTTT.

As for this clonotype: The junction shows a germline mismatch at one end, possibly a read error. V and J are TRBV4-1 and TRBJ2-7, with D maybe TRBD2 (6 bases). From germline, CDR1 is MGHRA and CDR2 YSYEKL. This CDR3 has 15 residues. DNA for the CDR3: TGCGCCAGCGGCCAAGAAGGGCGGGGAAATTACGAGCAGTACTTC. It translates to CASGQEGRGNYEQYF.